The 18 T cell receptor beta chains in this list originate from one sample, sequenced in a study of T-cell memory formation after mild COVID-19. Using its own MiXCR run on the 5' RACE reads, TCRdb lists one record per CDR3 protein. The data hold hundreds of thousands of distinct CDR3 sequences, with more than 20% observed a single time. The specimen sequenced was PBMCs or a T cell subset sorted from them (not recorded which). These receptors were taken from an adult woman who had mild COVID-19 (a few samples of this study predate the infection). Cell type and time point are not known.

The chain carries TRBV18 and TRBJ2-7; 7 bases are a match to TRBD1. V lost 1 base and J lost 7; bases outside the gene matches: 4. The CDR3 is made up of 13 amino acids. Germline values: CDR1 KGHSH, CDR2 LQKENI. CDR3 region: CASSPQSGGEQYF. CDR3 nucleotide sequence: TGTGCCAGCTCACCACAGTCAGGGGGTGAGCAGTACTTC.

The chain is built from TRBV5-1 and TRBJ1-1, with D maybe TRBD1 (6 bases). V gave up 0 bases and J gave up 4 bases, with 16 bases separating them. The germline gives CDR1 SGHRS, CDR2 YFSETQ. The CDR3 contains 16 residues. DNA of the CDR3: TGCGCCAGCAGCTTGGATGGCCAGGGGTGGGGCACTGAAGCTTTCTTT. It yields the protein CASSLDGQGWGTEAFF.

The CDR3 sequence: CSARDSGRGLVGSPLHF. The CDR3 DNA sequence: TGCAGTGCTAGAGATTCGGGCAGGGGGTTGGTAGGATCACCCCTCCACTTT. V is TRBV20-1 and J is TRBJ1-6, with TRBD1 matching over 7 bases. In germline, CDR1 is DFQATT, CDR2 SNEGSKA (reference sequence). The ends lost 0 bases at V and 10 bases at J; junction bases unmatched: 15. This CDR3 has 17 amino acids.

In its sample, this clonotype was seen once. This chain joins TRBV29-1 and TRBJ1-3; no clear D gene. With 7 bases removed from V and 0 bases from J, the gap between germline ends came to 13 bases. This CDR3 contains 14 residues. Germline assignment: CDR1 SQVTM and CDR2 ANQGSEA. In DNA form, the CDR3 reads TGCAGCGCCACTAGAACGTTCTCTGGAAACACCATATATTTT. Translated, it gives CSATRTFSGNTIYF.

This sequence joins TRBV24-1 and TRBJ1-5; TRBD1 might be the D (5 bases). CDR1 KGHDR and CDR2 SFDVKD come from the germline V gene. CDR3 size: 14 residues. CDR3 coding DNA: TGTGCTGCCAGTGGTACAGGTTTTAGTCAGCCCCAGCATTTT. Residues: CAASGTGFSQPQHF.

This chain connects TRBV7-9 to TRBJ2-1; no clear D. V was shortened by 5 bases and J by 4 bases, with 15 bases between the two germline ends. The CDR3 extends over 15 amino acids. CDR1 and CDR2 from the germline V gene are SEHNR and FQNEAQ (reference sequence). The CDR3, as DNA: TGTGCCAGCAGCCTCTTCTCTGGCGGATACAATGAGCAGTTCTTC. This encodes CASSLFSGGYNEQFF. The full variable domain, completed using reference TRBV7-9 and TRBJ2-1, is DTGVSQNPRHKITKRGQNVTFRCDPISEHNRLYWYRQTLGQGPEFLTYFQNEAQLEKSRLLSDRFSAERPKGSFSTLEIQRTEQGDSAMYLCASSLFSGGYNEQFFGPGTRLTVL.

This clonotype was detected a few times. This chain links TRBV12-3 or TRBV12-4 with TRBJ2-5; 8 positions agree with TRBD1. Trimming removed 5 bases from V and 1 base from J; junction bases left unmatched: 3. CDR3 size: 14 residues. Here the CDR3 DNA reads TGTGCCAGCAGTCTGACAGGGGCCCAAGAGACCCAGTACTTC. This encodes CASSLTGAQETQYF.

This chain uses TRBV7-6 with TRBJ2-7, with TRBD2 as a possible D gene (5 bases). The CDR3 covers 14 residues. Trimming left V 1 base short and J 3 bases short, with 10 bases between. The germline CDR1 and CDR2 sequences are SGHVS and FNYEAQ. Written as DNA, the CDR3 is TGTGCCAGCAGCTTAGGGACTCAAAACTACGAGCAGTACTTC. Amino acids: CASSLGTQNYEQYF.

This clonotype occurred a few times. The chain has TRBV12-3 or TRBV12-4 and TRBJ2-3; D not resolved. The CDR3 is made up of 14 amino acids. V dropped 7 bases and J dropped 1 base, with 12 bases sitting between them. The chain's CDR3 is CASKSSVGTDTQYF. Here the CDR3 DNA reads TGTGCCAGCAAGTCGTCGGTAGGCACAGATACGCAGTATTTT.

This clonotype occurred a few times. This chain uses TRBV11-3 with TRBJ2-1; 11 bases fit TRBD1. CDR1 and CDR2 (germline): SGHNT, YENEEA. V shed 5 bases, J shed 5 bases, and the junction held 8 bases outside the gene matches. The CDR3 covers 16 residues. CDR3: CASSLWTGGLDNEQFF. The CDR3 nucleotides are TGTGCCAGCAGCCTCTGGACAGGGGGCTTGGACAATGAGCAGTTCTTC.

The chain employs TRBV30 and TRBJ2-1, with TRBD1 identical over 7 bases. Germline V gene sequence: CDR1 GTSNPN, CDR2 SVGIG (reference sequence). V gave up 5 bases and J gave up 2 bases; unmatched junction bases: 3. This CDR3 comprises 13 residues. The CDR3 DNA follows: TGTGCCTGGCAGGGGGATCCCTACAATGAGCAGTTCTTC. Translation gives CAWQGDPYNEQFF.

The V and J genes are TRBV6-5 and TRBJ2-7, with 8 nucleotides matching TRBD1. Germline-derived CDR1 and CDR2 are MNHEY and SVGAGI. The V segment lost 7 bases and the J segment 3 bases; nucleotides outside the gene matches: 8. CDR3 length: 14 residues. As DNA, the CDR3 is TGTGCCAGCAATGCAGGGGGCGCGAACTACGAGCAGTACTTC. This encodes CASNAGGANYEQYF.

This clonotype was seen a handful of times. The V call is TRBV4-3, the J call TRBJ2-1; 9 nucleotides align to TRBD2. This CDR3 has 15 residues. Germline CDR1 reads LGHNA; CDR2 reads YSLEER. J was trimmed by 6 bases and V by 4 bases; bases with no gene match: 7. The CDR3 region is CASSPWTSAANEQFF. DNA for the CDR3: TGCGCCAGCAGCCCCTGGACTAGCGCGGCCAATGAGCAGTTCTTC.

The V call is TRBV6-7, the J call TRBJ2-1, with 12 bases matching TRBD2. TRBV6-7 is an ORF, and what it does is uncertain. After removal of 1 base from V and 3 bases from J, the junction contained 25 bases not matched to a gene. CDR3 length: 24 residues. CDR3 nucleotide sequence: TGTGCCAGCAGTTACTGCGGGACAGAGAGACTGGGACTAGCGGGTTCGGGAGGCTACAATGAGCAGTTCTTC. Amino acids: CASSYCGTERLGLAGSGGYNEQFF.

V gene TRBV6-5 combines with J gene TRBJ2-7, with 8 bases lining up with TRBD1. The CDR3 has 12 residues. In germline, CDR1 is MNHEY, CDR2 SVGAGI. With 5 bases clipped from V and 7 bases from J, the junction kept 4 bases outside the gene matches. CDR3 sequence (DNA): TGTGCCAGCAGTCCGCGACAGGGGGAGCAGTACTTC. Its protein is CASSPRQGEQYF.

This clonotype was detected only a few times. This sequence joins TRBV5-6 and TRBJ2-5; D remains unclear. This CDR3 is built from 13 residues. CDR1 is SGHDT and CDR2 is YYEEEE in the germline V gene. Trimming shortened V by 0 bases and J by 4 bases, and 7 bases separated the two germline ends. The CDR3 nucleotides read TGTGCCAGCAGCTTGGGGGGTATAGAGACCCAGTACTTC. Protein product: CASSLGGIETQYF.

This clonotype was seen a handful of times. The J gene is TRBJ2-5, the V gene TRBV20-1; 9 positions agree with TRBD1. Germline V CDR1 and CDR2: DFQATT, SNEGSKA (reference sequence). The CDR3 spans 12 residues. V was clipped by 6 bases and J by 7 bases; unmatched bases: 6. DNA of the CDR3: TGCAGTGCACCCGGGACAGGGACGACCCAGTACTTC. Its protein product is CSAPGTGTTQYF.

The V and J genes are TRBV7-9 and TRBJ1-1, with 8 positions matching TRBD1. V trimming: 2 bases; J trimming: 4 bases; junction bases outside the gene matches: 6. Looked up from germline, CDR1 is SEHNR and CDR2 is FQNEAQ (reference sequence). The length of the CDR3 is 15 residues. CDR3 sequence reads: CASSLHRGIVTEAFF. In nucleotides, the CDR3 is TGTGCCAGCAGCTTACACAGGGGGATCGTCACTGAAGCTTTCTTT.